Listed below are T cell receptor beta chains from one sample, sequenced in a study of cytomegalovirus exposure and HLA in healthy donors. Data came from immunoSEQ multiplex PCR; TCRdb stores just in-frame clones and leaves some out. This sample yields under 150,000 clones, of which approximately 78% are seen a single time; 6% to 8% belongs to the top ten. The sample taken for sequencing was PBMCs. The receptor source for this set is a woman aged 40 to 50 in good health and CMV-seronegative. Both conserved end residues are part of each CDR3. D genes are given only for firm matches. A clone size is listed for some rows: how often the clone was seen (once, few, many), or a class if it is expanded.

clone size	D gene	V gene	J gene	CDR3 DNA	CDR3 protein
-	-	TRBV27	TRBJ2-7	TGTGCCAGCAGTTCAGCAGGGATTCCCCACGAGCAGTACTTC	CASSSAGIPHEQYF
-	-	TRBV21-1	TRBJ2-5	TGTGCCAGCAGCAAATGGGGACAGGGGGAATGGAAAGAGACCCAGTACTTC	CASSKWGQGEWKETQYF
few	TRBD2	TRBV6-5	TRBJ2-1	TGTGCCAGCAGTTACACCAGGACTAGCAATGAGCAGTTCTTC	CASSYTRTSNEQFF
-	-	TRBV7-2	TRBJ1-1	TGTGCCAGCAGCCGGCAAGGAGGGACTGAAGCTTTCTTT	CASSRQGGTEAFF
-	TRBD2	TRBV5-8	TRBJ2-1	TGTGCCAGCAGCTCTTACCCGGGACTAGCGGGTAACAATGAGCAGTTCTTC	CASSSYPGLAGNNEQFF
-	-	TRBV6-6	TRBJ2-5	TGTGCCAGCACCAGAGACAGGAGGGAGACCCAGTACTTC	CASTRDRRETQYF
-	-	TRBV28	TRBJ2-7	TGTGCCAGCAGTTTATCCCCTAAGGGGGAGCAGTACTTC	CASSLSPKGEQYF
-	-	TRBV5-1	TRBJ1-6	TGCGCCAGCAGCTTGGGACAGGTTGACTCACCCCTCCACTTT	CASSLGQVDSPLHF
once	-	TRBV28	TRBJ1-4	TGTGCCAGCAGTTTACCGGGTCCCCCTAATGAAGAACTGTTTTTT	CASSLPGPPNEELFF
-	-	TRBV5-5	TRBJ2-7	TGTGCCAGCACCCCTTGGCTGTCCAGCTCCTACGAGCAGTACTTC	CASTPWLSSSYEQYF
once	-	TRBV11-2	TRBJ1-2	TGTGCCAGCAGCTTAGTCCAGGACTACTATGGCTACACCTTC	CASSLVQDYYGYTF
-	-	TRBV28	TRBJ1-4	TGTGCCAGCAGTTCTCCCCCCGGTAATGAAAAACTGTTTTTT	CASSSPPGNEKLFF
-	-	TRBV5-6	TRBJ1-5	TGTGCCAGCAGCCACCAAGAGCCCAATCAGCCCCAGCATTTT	CASSHQEPNQPQHF
few	-	TRBV7-2	TRBJ1-1	TGTGCCAGCGAGAGGATGAACACTGAAGCTTTCTTT	CASERMNTEAFF
-	-	TRBV6-1	TRBJ2-4	TGTGCCAGCAGTGTACGACCCCACGGTGACAGTCAGTACTTC	CASSVRPHGDSQYF
-	-	TRBV5-4	TRBJ1-1	TGTGCCAGCAGCTTGATGGCAGAACCCTCCGAAGCTTTCTTT	CASSLMAEPSEAFF
-	-	TRBV5-4	TRBJ2-5	TGTGCCAGCAGCTTCGGAGAGAGGGAGACCCAGTACTTC	CASSFGERETQYF
few	TRBD2	TRBV28	TRBJ2-5	TGTGCCAGCAGTTCGGGAGGAGCGGGGGACCAAGAGACCCAGTACTTC	CASSSGGAGDQETQYF
-	-	TRBV10-1	TRBJ2-4	TGCGCCAGCAGTGAGTCAACAGTCCCCAAAAACATTCAGTACTTC	CASSESTVPKNIQYF
once	-	TRBV19	TRBJ1-5	TGTGCCAGTAGTAAGTGGTATCAGGCAGCCTCTAATCAGCCCCAGCATTTT	CASSKWYQAASNQPQHF
once	TRBD2	TRBV4-3	TRBJ2-2	TGCGCCAGCAGCCAAGTTTCTGGCGGACTAGCAGACACCGGGGAGCTGTTTTTT	CASSQVSGGLADTGELFF
once	-	TRBV28	TRBJ1-1	TGTGCCAGCAGCCACATGAACACTGAAGCTTTCTTT	CASSHMNTEAFF
-	TRBD2	TRBV5-6	TRBJ2-5	TGTGCCAGCAGCCCCTGGGGCGGGCGGGGGCAAGAGACCCAGTACTTC	CASSPWGGRGQETQYF
few	-	TRBV15	TRBJ2-1	TGTGCCACCAGCGCCCGACTAAGCTCCTACAATGAGCAGTTCTTC	CATSARLSSYNEQFF
-	TRBD2	TRBV7-9	TRBJ2-1	TGTGCCAGCAGCTCCGGGGTAGCGGGACCATCCTACAATGAGCAGTTCTTC	CASSSGVAGPSYNEQFF
-	-	TRBV7-9	TRBJ2-7	TGTGCCAGCAGCTTAGAAAGGAGCTACGAGCAGTACTTC	CASSLERSYEQYF
once	TRBD2	TRBV5-1	TRBJ2-5	TGCGCCAGCAGCTTGGAGGGCGGGAGTGGGAAGACCCAGTACTTC	CASSLEGGSGKTQYF
-	TRBD1	TRBV7-8	TRBJ2-4	TGTGCCAGCAGCTTTGGTACAGGGGGCTCCCGGAACATTCAGTACTTC	CASSFGTGGSRNIQYF
-	TRBD2	TRBV29-1	TRBJ2-1	TGCAGCGTACACGCGGGGGGGATCAATGAGCAGTTCTTC	CSVHAGGINEQFF
-	TRBD1	TRBV7-2	TRBJ2-7	TGTGCCAGCAGCTCCCTAGGACAGGGGTACGAGCAGTACTTC	CASSSLGQGYEQYF
-	-	TRBV21-1	TRBJ1-2	TGTGCCAGCAGCAAAGAGCGTCAGGGACTTGGCTACACCTTC	CASSKERQGLGYTF
few	-	TRBV11-2	TRBJ1-5	TGTGCCAGCAGCTTAGAGGGGAGAAGCCAGCCCCAGCATTTT	CASSLEGRSQPQHF
-	TRBD2	TRBV2	TRBJ2-5	TGTGCCAGCAGTTTACGGACTAGCGGGACGGGGTTAAATGGAGAGACCCAGTACTTC	CASSLRTSGTGLNGETQYF
few	-	TRBV4-1	TRBJ2-1	TGCGCCAGCAGCCAAGGACTAAGTGAGCAGTTCTTC	CASSQGLSEQFF
few	-	TRBV11-2	TRBJ2-4	TGTGCCAGCAGCTTAGAACCGGCGGGGCGGGGCATTCAGTACTTC	CASSLEPAGRGIQYF
-	-	TRBV7-2	TRBJ2-1	TGTGCCAGCAGCCCCCGATTGCGGGGCGGGCAGTTCTTC	CASSPRLRGGQFF
-	-	TRBV5-4	TRBJ2-4	TGTGCCAGCAGCTTGGCGTCTAGCAAAAACATTCAGTACTTC	CASSLASSKNIQYF
-	-	TRBV28	TRBJ2-7	TGTGCCAGCAGTTTATTTTTGGACACAGCGACCGTAAGGGAGCAGTACTTC	CASSLFLDTATVREQYF
-	TRBD1	TRBV7-9	TRBJ1-3	TGTGCCAGCAGCTCCATGGACAGGGGGGCCTACTCTGGAAACACCATATATTTT	CASSSMDRGAYSGNTIYF
-	-	TRBV7-9	TRBJ1-2	TGTGCCAGCAGCTTTTCAGGGGACGATGGCTACACCTTC	CASSFSGDDGYTF
-	-	TRBV14	TRBJ1-5	TGTGCCAGCAGCCAAAGCCCTAGGCGAAGCAATCAGCCCCAGCATTTT	CASSQSPRRSNQPQHF
few	-	TRBV6-8	TRBJ2-5	TGTGCCAGCAGTCGCCTCATCCGGGAGACCCAGTACTTC	CASSRLIRETQYF
-	TRBD2	TRBV28	TRBJ2-1	TGTGCCAGCAGTTACCTAGCGGGAGTGGCGGGTGAGCAGTTCTTC	CASSYLAGVAGEQFF
-	-	TRBV19	TRBJ2-6	TGTGCCAGTAGTTCCAGGGGCTATGGGGCCAACGTCCTGACTTTC	CASSSRGYGANVLTF
-	-	TRBV28	TRBJ2-7	TGTGCCAGCAGTTTAAGCACCTTTGAGCAGTACTTC	CASSLSTFEQYF
once	TRBD1	TRBV5-4	TRBJ1-1	TGTGCCAGCAGCTTGGGCCAGGGGGCATACGGAGCTTTCTTT	CASSLGQGAYGAFF
-	-	TRBV27	TRBJ1-1	TGTGCCAGCAGTTCCCAGCCTCTCGGGGGGTATGAAGCTTTCTTT	CASSSQPLGGYEAFF
-	-	TRBV4-2	TRBJ2-5	TGTGCCAGCAGCCAAGGTTGGCGGGAAGAGACCCAGTACTTC	CASSQGWREETQYF
-	TRBD1	TRBV25-1	TRBJ2-7	TGTGCCAGCAGGGACCTACAGGGGGACTACGAGCAGTACTTC	CASRDLQGDYEQYF
-	-	TRBV7-2	TRBJ2-3	TGTGCCAGCAGCTTTAACACAGATACGCAGTATTTT	CASSFNTDTQYF
-	TRBD2	TRBV11-2	TRBJ2-1	TGTGCCAGCAGCTTAGATGGGGTGACTAGCGGGAGCTCCTACAATGAGCAGTTCTTC	CASSLDGVTSGSSYNEQFF
-	-	TRBV11-2	TRBJ2-7	TGTGCCAGCAGCTTAATGCCAGTAATGTCCTACGAGCAGTACTTC	CASSLMPVMSYEQYF
-	-	TRBV15	TRBJ2-7	TGTGCCACCAGCAGGACTGGAATCTCCTACGAGCAGTACTTC	CATSRTGISYEQYF
-	-	TRBV2	TRBJ1-1	TGTGCCAGCCTAAAAAGAAGAGGGAGTGAAGCTTTCTTT	CASLKRRGSEAFF
-	TRBD2	TRBV10-3	TRBJ2-5	TGTGCCACTAAAGGGGAGGGCCCTGAGACCCAGTACTTC	CATKGEGPETQYF
-	TRBD1	TRBV6-5	TRBJ2-1	TGTGCCAGCAGCAAAGGACAGGGTAGAAATGAGCAGTTCTTC	CASSKGQGRNEQFF
-	-	TRBV6-1	TRBJ2-5	TGTGCCAGCAGTGCTATGTGGGGAGGAGAGACCCAGTACTTC	CASSAMWGGETQYF
-	TRBD1	TRBV19	TRBJ2-5	TGTGCCAGTAGCGGACCCTCAGGGGGCACACAGACCCAGTACTTC	CASSGPSGGTQTQYF